This TCR beta chain originates from a study of shared clonotypes between healthy human individuals. Looking at the study overall: The study used three CD4 naive, three CD4 memory, two CD8 naive and one CD8 memory plate per donor. Study-level findings and limits: Some naive CD4 clonotypes, roughly 5%, turned up in common across a handful of donors.

As to this clone: Its target is not known.

The CDR3 is 16 residues long. Assay runs were performed at deep level. TCRdb's table, derived via immunoSEQ multiplex PCR, lists solely in-frame clones and lacks some. The sample records about 1.5 million clones, approximately 98% being singletons. Source material: naive CD4+ T cells sorted from blood. Subset of the sample: CD45RA+ positively selected. The receptor comes from a young man in good health. The chain recombines TRBV21-1 with TRBJ2-2; whether TRBD2, the table's D call, matches the DNA was not checked. TRBV21-1 is given as a pseudogene. This CDR3 is CASSKRTGGRLGELFF. The CDR3 bases are TGTGCCAGCAGCAAAAGGACGGGAGGGCGCCTCGGGGAGCTGTTTTTT.